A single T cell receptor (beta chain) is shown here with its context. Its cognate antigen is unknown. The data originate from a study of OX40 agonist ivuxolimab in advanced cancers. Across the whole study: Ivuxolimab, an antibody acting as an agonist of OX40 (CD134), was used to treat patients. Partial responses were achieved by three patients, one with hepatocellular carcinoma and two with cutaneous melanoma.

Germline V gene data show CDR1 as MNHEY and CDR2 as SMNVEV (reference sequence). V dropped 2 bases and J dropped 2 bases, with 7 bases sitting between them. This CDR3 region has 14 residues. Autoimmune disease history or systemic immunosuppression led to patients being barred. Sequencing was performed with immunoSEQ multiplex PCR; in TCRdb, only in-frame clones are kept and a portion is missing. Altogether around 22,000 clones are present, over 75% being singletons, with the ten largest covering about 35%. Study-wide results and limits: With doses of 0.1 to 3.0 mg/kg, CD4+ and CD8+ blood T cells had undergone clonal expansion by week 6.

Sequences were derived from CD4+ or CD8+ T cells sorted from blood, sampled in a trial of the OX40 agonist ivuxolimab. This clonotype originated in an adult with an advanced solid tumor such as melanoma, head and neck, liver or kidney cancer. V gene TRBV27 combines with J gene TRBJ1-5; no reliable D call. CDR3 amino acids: CASSLMLGNQPQHF. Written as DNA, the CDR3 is TGTGCCAGCAGTTTAATGCTCGGCAATCAGCCCCAGCATTTT.